This paragraph reports one T cell receptor (beta chain). The sample is drawn from a study of identical twins. Template switching introduced a universal primer site, and the cDNA bore unique molecular identifiers. TCRdb itself ran the 5' RACE reads through MiXCR, one entry per CDR3 protein. Of about 260,000 distinct CDR3 sequences in the sample, about 7% are singletons; the top ten hold approximately 3.7%. This CDR3 region has 15 residues. Germline V lookup: CDR1 SGHDT, CDR2 YYEEEE. Trimming took 3 bases from V and 3 from J; bases not matched to a gene: 7. The same sample was also studied in work on yellow fever vaccine responses in identical twins.

The sequenced sample was memory (CD45RO+) T cells sorted from blood. The clonotype comes from a woman aged 18-29 years in good health. The chain couples TRBV5-6 to TRBJ2-7; 9 bases are shared with TRBD1. CDR3 region: CASSSRDRAFYEQYV. The CDR3 DNA reads TGTGCCAGCAGCTCTCGGGACAGGGCATTCTACGAGCAGTACGTC.